This T cell receptor beta chain was sequenced for a study of human T cells and chemical hapten exposure. About the research overall: There were per-sample TCR yield variations, arising mainly from small pooled library volume differences.

Regarding the study as a whole: Versus controls, significantly more large CDR3 similarity clusters arose from expanded TCRs. Since the donors had alopecia, their immune response may not be the same as that of healthy people.

This CDR3 has 14 residues. CDR1 and CDR2 from the germline V gene are SGHTA and FQGNSA. Time point given: patch test 3, about 24 weeks after DPC sensitization. As for treatment: therapeutic diphenylcyclopropenone sensitization with weekly scalp DPC. Unfractionated whole blood was the source of the extracted total RNA. Comments on this clonotype: Its matching antigen is unknown. The junction departs from germline at one end; a sequencing error may be responsible.

TCRdb reprocessed the RACE reads via MiXCR and lists one record per CDR3 protein. The data hold 30,000 to 40,000 distinct CDR3 sequences, with roughly an eighth observed a single time. The source of this sequence is a woman in her thirties or forties with alopecia areata. Some clones in this sample may be carry-over from other donors' samples. The rearrangement links TRBV7-2 to TRBJ1-6, with D unclear. This material consisted of whole blood, taken in connection with sensitization to the hapten diphenylcyclopropenone (DPC). The CDR3 nucleotides are TGTGCCGGCAGCGTGAATTATCTTAATTCACCCCTCCACTTT. It encodes CAGSVNYLNSPLHF.